This T cell receptor beta chain emerged from a study of monozygotic twins with inflammatory bowel disease (dated by TCRdb to the late 2010s). For the wider study: In total, approximately 28 monozygotic twin pairs made up the full study: 19 Danish pairs, all IBD-discordant, plus nine German pairs, of which four were IBD-concordant and five were IBD-discordant. Each individual had, on average, about 151 000 unique TCRalpha sequences and 181 000 unique TCRbeta sequences available for analysis. Disease-associated traits were sought mainly through comparisons between IBD patients and their genetically identical healthy co-twins within discordant pairs. Study-wide findings and limitations: Different T cell subtypes could not be distinguished in the analysis. No single strong signal or clonotype linked to IBD turned up in the results, so the idea that one exists was not supported. Fewer clonotypes were shared with other individuals by IBD patients than by healthy twins, most markedly in patients showing signs of disease activity. Differing immunosuppressive treatments among patients may have added background noise and inter-individual variability to the repertoires. TCRbeta repertoire diversity, by inverse Simpson index, was decreased in IBD patients compared with their healthy co-twins. Repertoire similarity did not differ between concordant and discordant twins, possibly due to limited statistical power.

The CDR3, cysteine through phenylalanine, is 14 amino acids long. DNA is not on record. Based on the germline V gene (reference sequence), the CDR1 and CDR2 sequences are SGHNT and YYREEE. Libraries were constructed by 5' RACE. For each TCR library, about 4,000 ng of total RNA was used. cDNA was synthesized with SMARTScribe reverse transcriptase in eight separate reactions per sample. Unique molecular identifiers containing a 6-nucleotide sample barcode were introduced through template switching during cDNA synthesis. Amplification of TCRalpha and TCRbeta cDNA involved two nested PCRs of 16 and 9 cycles, and each PCR was followed by bead purification. Before amplification, the cDNA was treated with uracil DNA-glycosylase and purified using the QIAquick PCR purification kit. The second PCR was the step at which Illumina TruSeq-compatible adapters and sample-specific barcodes were added. TapeStation and Qubit were used to check library quality and concentration, and about 5 ng of each library was pooled. Sequencing of pooled libraries was carried out on an Illumina HiSeq2500 single-index Rapid Run using 2 x 100 bp reads and custom sequencing primers. The study's processing was this. MiGEC version 1.2.6 was used for UMI-based consensus assembly to correct PCR and sequencing errors. MiXCR version 2.1.1 handled V(D)J alignment, clonotype assembly and CDR3 extraction. To normalise gene usage, clonotype sharing and MAIT/NKT TCR abundance, the top 1000, 10 000 and 20 000 clonotypes in each sample were analysed. After downsampling to 27 000 UMIs, diversity was calculated as the inverse Simpson index using the vegan R package. Paired Mann-Whitney U tests were applied to discordant twin pairs, and Benjamini-Hochberg correction was used for multiple testing. TCRdb reprocessed the reads and assigns one entry to each CDR3 protein sequence, leaving out DNA. These V and J calls are TCRdb output, not the study's own analysis. This sample's listing comprises approximately 160,000 distinct CDR3 sequences. The top ten hold roughly 7.4% of the sample.

A note on this clonotype: It lacks a known antigen.

From each donor, an approximately 2.7 ml peripheral blood sample was collected into PAXgene tubes and kept at -80 degrees C. Total RNA was isolated from whole blood with the PAXgene blood miRNA kit on an automated QIAcube, without T cell sorting. Peripheral blood from monozygotic twin pairs, either concordant or discordant for inflammatory bowel disease, underwent deep TCRalpha and TCRbeta repertoire profiling that used unique molecular barcoding. Smoking habits were recorded for all twin pairs, and each individual was classified as a current, former or never smoker. The sequence came from a human donor with ulcerative colitis or Crohn's disease, or a healthy co-twin of an affected twin (not recorded which). Sequenced material: blood. This sequence uses TRBV5-4 and TRBJ2-3. The CDR3 is CASSLVTRTDTQYF. Here the CDR3 is joined to the reference TRBV5-4 and TRBJ2-3 genes, and the full variable domain is: ETGVTQSPTHLIKTRGQQVTLRCSSQSGHNTVSWYQQALGQGPQFIFQYYREEENGRGNFPPRFSGLQFPNYSSELNVNALELDDSALYLCASSLVTRTDTQYFGPGTRLTVL.